These T cell receptor beta chains were read from a single sample in a study of blood T cell repertoires in COVID-19. Data came from immunoSEQ multiplex PCR; TCRdb stores just in-frame clones and leaves some out. The sample lists about 190,000 clones; approximately 79% were seen once. Sample: peripheral blood. These receptors originate from a woman aged 50 to 60 with acute or convalescent COVID-19. Both conserved end residues are part of each CDR3. The D gene is left open where the match is weak. Clone size is shown for a subset of rows, as once, few, many or a class of expanded clone.

cdr3_length j_call d_call v_call clone_size cdr3_aa cdr3_nt
15 TRBJ2-7 . TRBV27 . CASIPVAGLFYEQYF TGTGCCAGCATACCCGTGGCGGGCCTCTTCTACGAGCAGTACTTC
14 TRBJ1-3 . TRBV19 few CASRGASSGNTIYF TGTGCCAGTAGAGGGGCTAGCTCTGGAAACACCATATATTTT
14 TRBJ2-7 . TRBV6-5 . CASRAVGVPYEQYF TGTGCCAGCAGAGCCGTCGGGGTTCCCTACGAGCAGTACTTC
13 TRBJ2-3 . TRBV12-3/TRBV12-4 few CASSPGHADTQYF TGTGCCAGCAGTCCCGGACATGCCGATACGCAGTATTTT
15 TRBJ2-7 TRBD1 TRBV9 . CASSPRTGGFYEQYF TGTGCCAGCAGCCCCCGGACAGGGGGTTTCTACGAGCAGTACTTC
13 TRBJ2-7 . TRBV13 few CASSLNQFYEQYF TGTGCCAGCAGCTTAAATCAATTCTACGAGCAGTACTTC
15 TRBJ1-5 . TRBV6-6 . CASSSRGVDNQPQHF TGTGCCAGCAGTTCCAGGGGAGTGGACAATCAGCCCCAGCATTTT
14 TRBJ1-5 TRBD1 TRBV7-9 . CASSLQGAFLPQHF TGTGCCAGCAGCTTACAGGGGGCCTTTTTGCCCCAGCATTTT
16 TRBJ1-2 TRBD1 TRBV7-8 . CASSFPGQGANYGYTF TGTGCCAGCAGCTTTCCGGGACAGGGGGCTAACTATGGCTACACCTTC
16 TRBJ2-1 . TRBV11-2 . CASSLELSPYYNEQFF TGTGCCAGCAGCTTAGAACTATCCCCCTACTACAATGAGCAGTTCTTC
15 TRBJ1-6 TRBD1 TRBV10-2 few CASRYTDRGNSPLHF TGCGCCAGCAGGTACACGGACAGGGGTAATTCACCCCTCCACTTT
16 TRBJ1-2 . TRBV6-5 . CASSYDPERPRGGYTF TGTGCCAGCAGTTACGATCCAGAGAGGCCCAGAGGAGGCTACACCTTC
14 TRBJ1-2 . TRBV3-1/TRBV3-2 . CASSQGTSHYGYTF TGTGCCAGCAGCCAGGGGACTTCCCATTATGGCTACACCTTC
16 TRBJ1-3 . TRBV5-1 . CASSFLGADVGNTIYF TGCGCCAGCAGCTTCCTGGGGGCCGACGTTGGAAACACCATATATTTT
13 TRBJ2-7 . TRBV19 . CASKGQGGSEQYF TGTGCCAGTAAAGGGCAGGGCGGCAGCGAGCAGTACTTC
18 TRBJ2-6 . TRBV19 . CASSIVAGEFSGANVLTF TGTGCCAGTAGTATAGTGGCAGGGGAATTCTCTGGGGCCAACGTCCTGACTTTC
15 TRBJ2-7 . TRBV19 . CASRQDSRLGYEQYF TGTGCCAGTAGACAGGATTCCCGGCTCGGTTACGAGCAGTACTTC
15 TRBJ2-3 TRBD2 TRBV7-2 . CASGRTSGTGMAQYF TGTGCCAGCGGGAGGACTAGCGGGACGGGAATGGCGCAGTATTTT
12 TRBJ1-2 . TRBV6-5 . CASQIDSYGYTF TGTGCCAGCCAGATCGACAGCTATGGCTACACCTTC
16 TRBJ2-7 TRBD1 TRBV28 once CASSLLAAPGGYEQYF TGTGCCAGCAGTTTGCTGGCAGCCCCAGGGGGATACGAGCAGTACTTC
14 TRBJ2-1 TRBD2 TRBV24-1 . CATGSGRSYNEQFF TGTGCCACCGGTAGCGGGAGATCCTACAATGAGCAGTTCTTC
15 TRBJ2-7 . TRBV6-6 . CASRDAELKHYEQYF TGTGCCAGCCGGGATGCAGAACTGAAACACTACGAGCAGTACTTC
18 TRBJ1-2 . TRBV28 . CASSLYGGGGTSNYGYTF TGTGCCAGCAGTTTATACGGGGGAGGTGGGACCTCTAACTATGGCTACACCTTC
17 TRBJ1-5 . TRBV19 . CASSIGPAGNSNQPQHF TGTGCCAGTAGTATCGGGCCGGCCGGGAATAGCAATCAGCCCCAGCATTTT
15 TRBJ1-2 . TRBV5-5 . CASSLGTGIGYGYTF TGTGCCAGCAGCTTGGGGACGGGGATTGGCTATGGCTACACCTTC
14 TRBJ1-1 TRBD1 TRBV7-9 . CASSLVGTVSEAFF TGTGCCAGCAGCTTAGTCGGGACAGTATCCGAAGCTTTCTTT
19 TRBJ1-4 TRBD1 TRBV7-9 . CASSRGTGQGQVLGEKLFF TGTGCCAGCAGCCGGGGCACGGGACAGGGCCAAGTTTTAGGGGAAAAACTGTTTTTT
16 TRBJ2-7 TRBD1 TRBV18 . CASSNQPRTGVGGIYF TGTGCCAGCTCAAACCAACCTCGGACAGGGGTTGGTGGAATTTACTTC
16 TRBJ1-5 . TRBV2 once CASSPFSGGRHQPQHF TGTGCCAGCAGTCCGTTCTCGGGGGGGCGTCATCAGCCCCAGCATTTT
11 TRBJ1-4 . TRBV6-5 few CASSSDEKLFF TGTGCCAGCAGCAGCGATGAAAAACTGTTTTTT
15 TRBJ1-2 . TRBV6-1 few CASSEVVPRDYGYTF TGTGCCAGCAGTGAAGTTGTTCCCCGGGACTATGGCTACACCTTC
15 TRBJ2-3 . TRBV24-1 . CATSDKGHSRGTQYF TGTGCCACCAGTGATAAGGGACACAGCAGGGGTACGCAGTATTTT
16 TRBJ1-4 TRBD1 TRBV15 . CATSRAPGQGREKLFF TGTGCCACCAGCAGAGCGCCGGGACAGGGGCGTGAAAAACTGTTTTTT
17 TRBJ1-2 TRBD1 TRBV7-9 . CASSLASGNRGLAGYTF TGTGCCAGCAGCTTAGCTTCTGGGAACAGGGGGCTGGCTGGCTACACCTTC
16 TRBJ2-3 TRBD2 TRBV24-1 . CATRGLAGGLSDTQYF TGTGCCACCAGAGGACTAGCGGGGGGGCTGTCAGATACGCAGTATTTT
16 TRBJ2-2 TRBD1 TRBV24-1 few CATSDLNRGNTGELFF TGTGCCACCAGTGATTTAAACAGGGGAAACACCGGGGAGCTGTTTTTT
15 TRBJ2-1 . TRBV19 . CASSINGGLRNEQFF TGTGCCAGTAGTATTAATGGGGGGTTGCGGAATGAGCAGTTCTTC